This TCR beta chain was recovered during a study of OX40 agonist ivuxolimab in advanced cancers. Method: immunoSEQ multiplex PCR; TCRdb's copy keeps in-frame clones and lacks some. Of fewer than 40,000 clones in the sample, about 90% were seen once. The V gene's germline CDR1 is WSHSY and CDR2 SAAADI. Trimming took 4 bases from V and 1 from J; bases not matched to a gene: 6. The CDR3 spans 15 residues. The rearrangement uses TRBV10-2 and TRBJ2-7; 8 nucleotides align to TRBD1. The starting material was CD4+ or CD8+ T cells sorted from blood, obtained in a trial of the OX40 agonist ivuxolimab. This clonotype originated in an adult with an advanced solid tumor such as melanoma, head and neck, liver or kidney cancer. The CDR3 sequence is CASSAVTGESYEQYF. The DNA of the CDR3 is TGCGCCAGCAGTGCGGTGACAGGGGAATCCTACGAGCAGTACTTC.